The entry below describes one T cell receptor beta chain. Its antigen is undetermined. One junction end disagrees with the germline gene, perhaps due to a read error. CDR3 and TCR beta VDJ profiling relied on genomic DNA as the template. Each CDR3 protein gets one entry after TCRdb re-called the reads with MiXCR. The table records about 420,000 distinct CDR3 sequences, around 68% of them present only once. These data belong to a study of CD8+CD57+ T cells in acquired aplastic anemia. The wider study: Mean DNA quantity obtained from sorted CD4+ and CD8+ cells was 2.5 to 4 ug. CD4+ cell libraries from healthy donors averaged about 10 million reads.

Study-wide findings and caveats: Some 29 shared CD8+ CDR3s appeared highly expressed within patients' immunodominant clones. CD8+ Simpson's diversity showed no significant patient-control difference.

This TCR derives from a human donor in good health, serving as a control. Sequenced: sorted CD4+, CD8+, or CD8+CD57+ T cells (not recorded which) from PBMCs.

The CDR3 here is CATSRGSSGVANF. CDR3 coding DNA: TGTGCCACCAGCAGAGGTTCCTCAGGGGTCGCCAACTTC. The V call is TRBV7-3, the J call TRBJ1-2; possibly TRBD1 for D (6 bases). The CDR3 length is 13 residues. Germline values: CDR1 SGHTA, CDR2 FQGTGA.